The next 28 T cell receptor beta chains were all read from a single sample in a study of shared clonotypes between healthy human individuals. This table comes from immunoSEQ multiplex PCR, and its TCRdb copy is limited to in-frame clones, with some not included. Among around 1,100,000 clones, roughly 80% were seen once, and the ten largest hold 0.89%. The specimen sequenced was memory CD4+ T cells from PBMCs. The subset was: CD45RA-negative fraction. These receptors originate from a man aged 18-30 years in good health. Some clones in this sample may be carry-over from other donors' samples.

The chain employs TRBV5-4 and TRBJ2-3; 12 nucleotides agree with TRBD1. CDR3 size: 16 residues. V dropped 3 bases and J dropped 4; count of bases not matched to a gene: 6. In germline, CDR1 is SGHNT, CDR2 YYREEE (reference sequence). DNA of the CDR3: TGTGCCAGCAGCTCCCGAGGGACAGGGGGCGCAGATACGCAGTATTTT. This translates into CASSSRGTGGADTQYF.

CDR3 region: CAWKMADTQYF. Here the CDR3 DNA reads TGTGCCTGGAAAATGGCAGATACGCAGTATTTT. This chain links TRBV30 with TRBJ2-3; D gene unclear. V was shortened by 4 bases and J by 4 bases, with 6 bases between the two germline ends. This CDR3 comprises 11 residues. CDR1 is GTSNPN and CDR2 is SVGIG in the germline V gene (reference sequence).

This clone appeared a single time. The chain couples TRBV5-4 to TRBJ1-5; maybe TRBD1 (5 bases). Per germline, CDR1 SGHNT and CDR2 YYREEE (reference sequence). The CDR3 is 15 amino acids. Trimming stripped 0 bases from V and 4 bases from J, with 11 bases between. CDR3 sequence: CASSLDGGGNQPQHF. In nucleotides, the CDR3 is TGTGCCAGCAGCTTGGATGGGGGGGGGAATCAGCCCCAGCATTTT. The full variable domain, in which reference TRBV5-4 and TRBJ1-5 provide the parts outside the CDR3, is ETGVTQSPTHLIKTRGQQVTLRCSSQSGHNTVSWYQQALGQGPQFIFQYYREEENGRGNFPPRFSGLQFPNYSSELNVNALELDDSALYLCASSLDGGGNQPQHFGDGTRLSIL.

This clone was observed a few times. CDR3 bases: TGTGCCAGCAGATTCCCCCCCGCTGAAGCTTTCTTT. This translates into CASRFPPAEAFF. V is TRBV28 and J is TRBJ1-1; D remains unclear. CDR1 is MDHEN, CDR2 SYDVKM, per germline. The CDR3 is 12 amino acids. Trimming left V 6 bases short and J 6 bases short, with 11 bases between.

The chain links TRBV6-4 to TRBJ2-5; D is tentatively TRBD1 or TRBD2 (6 bases each). This CDR3 is 18 amino acids long. CDR1 is MRHNA and CDR2 is SNTAGT in the germline V gene. V lost 1 base, J lost 5 bases, and 23 bases lay in between. The CDR3 DNA sequence: TGTGCCAGCAGTGACTGGGGAAAGGGGGGAGGTGACTTGGAGACCCAGTACTTC. It encodes CASSDWGKGGGDLETQYF.

The chain combines TRBV27 with TRBJ1-2; D ambiguous. Trimming removed 5 bases from V and 4 bases from J, with 11 bases in between. Germline lookup yields CDR1 MNHEY and CDR2 SMNVEV (reference sequence). The CDR3 sequence is 13 residues long. CDR3 protein: CASSPKIPYGYTF. The CDR3 nucleotides are TGTGCCAGCAGTCCAAAAATACCCTATGGCTACACCTTC.

The V and J genes are TRBV27 and TRBJ2-1; 12 nucleotides agree with TRBD2. Germline CDR1 is MNHEY and CDR2 is SMNVEV (reference sequence). The V segment lost 5 bases and the J segment 6 bases; nucleotides outside the gene matches: 5. This CDR3 region has 15 residues. CDR3 residues: CASSGPGLAGNEQFF. The CDR3 coding sequence is TGTGCCAGCAGTGGACCGGGACTAGCGGGCAATGAGCAGTTCTTC.

This rearrangement joins TRBV27 to TRBJ2-5; D gene ambiguous. This CDR3 region has 15 residues. The germline CDR1 and CDR2 sequences are MNHEY and SMNVEV (reference sequence). The ends were cut back, 7 bases at V and 5 bases at J, with 20 bases in the middle. The CDR3 DNA is TGTGCCAGCACTCCTCGTCCAGGCTCCAGGGAGACCCAGTACTTC. Its protein product is CASTPRPGSRETQYF.

The CDR3 protein is CASSSGTSGNNEQFF. CDR3 sequence (DNA): TGTGCCAGCAGCTCGGGGACTAGCGGGAACAATGAGCAGTTCTTC. This chain uses TRBV28 with TRBJ2-1; 13 bases align to TRBD2. With V trimmed by 6 bases and J by 5 bases, 4 bases remained unmatched. The V gene's germline CDR1 is MDHEN and CDR2 SYDVKM. The CDR3 covers 15 residues.

The chain combines TRBV6-5 with TRBJ1-1, with 12 bases aligning to TRBD1. The germline V gene encodes CDR1 MNHEY and CDR2 SVGAGI. The CDR3 is made up of 16 amino acids. Trimming took 2 bases from V and 10 from J; bases not matched to a gene: 11. The CDR3 sequence is CASSYRMGQGAIGAFF. The CDR3 region has the DNA TGTGCCAGCAGTTACCGCATGGGACAGGGGGCCATTGGAGCTTTCTTT.

The rearrangement uses TRBV5-1 and TRBJ2-1, with a tentative D call TRBD2 (5 bases). In germline, CDR1 is SGHRS, CDR2 YFSETQ. V dropped 4 bases and J dropped 0 bases, with 14 bases sitting between them. The CDR3 sequence is 16 residues long. CDR3 in DNA: TGCGCCAGCAGCGAGTCCCCGGGGAGCTCCTACAATGAGCAGTTCTTC. It yields the protein CASSESPGSSYNEQFF.

The V gene is TRBV5-6, the J gene TRBJ2-2; possibly TRBD2 for D (5 bases). The CDR3 length is 16 residues. CDR1 SGHDT and CDR2 YYEEEE come from the germline V gene. The V and J ends lost 3 bases and 5 bases respectively, with 17 bases between them. CDR3: CASSSNVGSGTGELFF. The CDR3 DNA reads TGTGCCAGCAGCTCCAACGTCGGATCGGGGACCGGGGAGCTGTTTTTT. The full variable domain, with the rest looked up from reference TRBV5-6 and TRBJ2-2, is DAGVTQSPTHLIKTRGQQVTLRCSPKSGHDTVSWYQQALGQGPQFIFQYYEEEERQRGNFPDRFSGHQFPNYSSELNVNALLLGDSALYLCASSSNVGSGTGELFFGEGSRLTVL.

This rearrangement joins TRBV5-1 to TRBJ2-5; 11 bases match TRBD2. V lost 1 base to trimming and J lost 5 bases; unmatched junction nucleotides: 7. The CDR3 runs 16 residues. In germline, CDR1 is SGHRS, CDR2 YFSETQ. CDR3 residues: CASSLSPSGRWETQYF. The DNA of the CDR3 is TGCGCCAGCAGCTTGTCCCCTAGCGGGAGGTGGGAGACCCAGTACTTC.

The CDR3 protein is CARGNRGWLGTYEQYF. The CDR3 coding sequence is TGTGCCAGAGGGAACAGGGGCTGGTTAGGGACCTACGAGCAGTACTTC. The gene calls are TRBV11-3 and TRBJ2-7, with 7 bases identical to TRBD1. This CDR3 comprises 16 residues. Trimming cost V 9 bases and J 2 bases; bases outside gene matches: 16. Germline CDR1 and CDR2: SGHNT and YENEEA. Filled out from reference TRBV11-3 and TRBJ2-7, the complete variable domain reads EAGVVQSPRYKIIEKKQPVAFWCNPISGHNTLYWYLQNLGQGPELLIRYENEEAVDDSQLPKDRFSAERLKGVDSTLKIQPAELGDSAVYLCARGNRGWLGTYEQYFGPGTRLTVT.

The chain combines TRBV7-9 with TRBJ1-1; weak D call: TRBD1 (5 bases). Germline values: CDR1 SEHNR, CDR2 FQNEAQ (reference sequence). V was shortened by 4 bases and J by 1 base, with 10 bases between the two germline ends. CDR3 length: 14 residues. CDR3 amino acids: CASSSRGGNTEAFF. The CDR3 nucleotides read TGTGCCAGCAGCTCTAGGGGCGGGAACACTGAAGCTTTCTTT.

The chain carries TRBV2 and TRBJ2-5; D gene unclear. The CDR3 consists of 12 residues. Germline lookup yields CDR1 SNHLY and CDR2 FYNNEI. V was pared by 4 bases and J by 5 bases, with 8 bases between. The CDR3 nucleotides read TGTGCCAGCAGTGCAGGCGCGGAGACCCAGTACTTC. This sequence encodes CASSAGAETQYF.

The chain has TRBV5-1 and TRBJ1-4; maybe TRBD1 (6 bases). The V gene lost 4 bases and the J gene lost 7 bases, with 11 bases spanning the gap. The germline V gene has CDR1 SGHRS and CDR2 YFSETQ. The CDR3 contains 13 residues. This chain's CDR3 is CASSPRGGEKLFF. CDR3 DNA: TGCGCCAGCAGCCCAAGGGGGGGTGAAAAACTGTTTTTT.

The chain uses TRBV7-2 and TRBJ2-3; 13 nucleotides match TRBD2. The CDR3 has 17 residues. J gave up 4 bases and V 3 bases, and 7 bases lay outside the gene matches. Germline V gene lookup returns CDR1 SGHTA and CDR2 FQGNSA. In nucleotides, the CDR3 is TGTGCCAGCAGCTTCAGAACCGGACTAGCGGGAGCAGATACGCAGTATTTT. Translating it yields CASSFRTGLAGADTQYF.

The chain has TRBV4-3 and TRBJ1-1; 8 bases match TRBD1. Unmatched junction bases numbered 13, after V lost 3 bases and J lost 1 base. In germline, CDR1 is LGHNA, CDR2 YSLEER. This CDR3 region has 18 residues. DNA for the CDR3: TGCGCCAGCAGCCACGGACTGGGCAGGGGGCAGGGGAACACTGAAGCTTTCTTT. Protein product: CASSHGLGRGQGNTEAFF.

The chain joins TRBV6-6 to TRBJ2-7; D is ambiguous. The germline V gene encodes CDR1 MNHNY and CDR2 SVGAGI (reference sequence). The CDR3 is 12 amino acids. V was shortened by 10 bases and J by 0 bases, with 10 bases between the two germline ends. The CDR3 DNA reads as TGTGCCACCGGTAGGACCTCCTACGAGCAGTACTTC. Translated, it gives CATGRTSYEQYF.

Points on this clone: Other DNA sequences of this sample code for an identical CDR3. The chain has TRBV6-1 and TRBJ2-5; 7 nucleotides align to TRBD1. Germline CDR1 MNHNS, CDR2 SASEGT. Trimming removed 7 bases from V and 2 bases from J; junction bases left unmatched: 4. The CDR3 length is 13 residues. This chain's CDR3 is CASTPTGQETQYF. The CDR3 coding sequence is TGTGCCAGCACCCCGACAGGGCAAGAGACCCAGTACTTC.

The rearrangement joins TRBV11-2 to TRBJ2-1; D unresolved. V was clipped by 1 base and J by 8 bases, with 15 bases between them. Germline assignment: CDR1 SGHAT and CDR2 FQNNGV. The CDR3 is 15 amino acids. CDR3 DNA sequence: TGTGCCAGCAGCTTAGCGCTAGGAAAGGGCCATGAGCAGTTCTTC. It encodes CASSLALGKGHEQFF.

The sample holds a few counts of this clone. The rearrangement uses TRBV9 and TRBJ2-6, with D tentatively TRBD1 (5 bases). V was shortened by 3 bases and J by 4 bases, with 14 bases between the two germline ends. Germline V gene data show CDR1 as SGDLS and CDR2 as YYNGEE. There are 16 residues in the CDR3. CDR3 protein: CASSAQGVAGANVLTF. The DNA of the CDR3 is TGTGCCAGCAGCGCCCAGGGTGTAGCCGGGGCCAACGTCCTGACTTTC.

The chain links TRBV15 to TRBJ1-1; D call uncertain. The CDR3 sequence is 15 residues long. The germline gives CDR1 LNHNV, CDR2 YYDKDF (reference sequence). V lost 1 base and J 4 bases, leaving 13 bases between the germline ends. The CDR3 is CATSRGGEEGTEAFF. The CDR3 region has the DNA TGTGCCACCAGCAGAGGGGGAGAGGAGGGCACTGAAGCTTTCTTT.

The rearrangement uses TRBV29-1 and TRBJ2-3, with 7 bases fitting TRBD1. V was clipped by 5 bases and J by 7 bases; unmatched bases: 15. The CDR3 is made up of 15 amino acids. CDR1 and CDR2 from the germline V gene are SQVTM and ANQGSEA. The CDR3 DNA reads as TGCAGCGTTAATCTTCCGGGACAGAACCCTAATACGCAGTATTTT. Residues: CSVNLPGQNPNTQYF.

This sequence joins TRBV28 and TRBJ1-4, with 10 bases aligning to TRBD1. The CDR3 covers 15 residues. CDR1 MDHEN and CDR2 SYDVKM come from the germline V gene. V trimming: 6 bases; J trimming: 5 bases; junction bases outside the gene matches: 6. The CDR3 is CASSPPGQGNEKLFF. For the CDR3, the DNA is TGTGCCAGCAGCCCCCCGGGACAGGGGAATGAAAAACTGTTTTTT.

The gene calls are TRBV7-8 and TRBJ1-5; possible D gene TRBD1, 6 bases. CDR1 is SGHVS and CDR2 is FQNEAQ in the germline V gene. V was cut by 1 base and J by 7 bases, with 8 bases left in between. The CDR3 is made up of 13 amino acids. CDR3 coding DNA: TGTGCCAGCAGCTTAGACAGGGCCCAGCCCCAGCATTTT. It encodes CASSLDRAQPQHF.

This clone has a handful of counts. This rearrangement joins TRBV6-6 to TRBJ2-1; 7 bases align to TRBD2. This CDR3 region has 15 residues. Per the germline V gene, CDR1 is MNHNY and CDR2 is SVGAGI (reference sequence). V gave up 5 bases and J gave up 0 bases; unmatched junction bases: 4. In DNA form, the CDR3 reads TGTGCCAGCAGTCCTCTAGCGGCCTCCTACAATGAGCAGTTCTTC. Protein: CASSPLAASYNEQFF.